Listed here are 26 T cell receptor beta chains from one sample, sequenced in a study of blood T cell repertoires in COVID-19. Libraries were prepared by immunoSEQ multiplex PCR; TCRdb keeps only in-frame clonotypes and omits some of them. Found here are approximately 90,000 clones, around 88% of them singletons; the top ten hold under 0.6%. Sequenced: peripheral blood. These receptors came from a man between 60 and 70 years old with acute or convalescent COVID-19.

V and J are TRBV5-6 and TRBJ2-3; D is perhaps TRBD2 (6 bases). Germline lookup yields CDR1 SGHDT and CDR2 YYEEEE. The CDR3 runs to 16 residues. V gave up 3 bases and J gave up 0 bases, with 14 bases separating them. The CDR3 bases are TGTGCCAGCAGCTCGGGACTTAGGACTAGCACAGATACGCAGTATTTT. The encoded protein is CASSSGLRTSTDTQYF.

The J gene is TRBJ1-6, the V gene TRBV5-1; D gene unclear. The CDR3 length is 13 residues. Deletions cut 8 bases from V and 10 bases from J, with 16 bases between. Germline lookup yields CDR1 SGHRS and CDR2 YFSETQ. The CDR3 DNA reads TGCGCCAGTAATTCGGGAGGCGAGTCACCCCTCCACTTT. Its protein is CASNSGGESPLHF.

The V and J genes are TRBV6-6 and TRBJ1-1, with D possibly TRBD1 on 6 matching bases. The CDR3 extends over 15 amino acids. V was cut by 4 bases and J by 5 bases, with 17 bases left in between. Germline values: CDR1 MNHNY, CDR2 SVGAGI (reference sequence). The CDR3 reads CASSSIQGTGTEAFF. The CDR3 DNA reads as TGTGCCAGCAGTTCAATACAGGGAACGGGAACTGAAGCTTTCTTT.

The V gene is TRBV19, the J gene TRBJ1-6; the D is unclear. Germline CDR1 is LNHDA and CDR2 is SQIVND (reference sequence). This CDR3 comprises 14 residues. The V end lost 7 bases, the J end lost 5 bases, and 12 bases lay between the germline ends. CDR3 bases: TGTGCCAGTACGAGGGCACAGAATAATTCACCCCTCCACTTT. Translated, it gives CASTRAQNNSPLHF. Variable domain in full (rest from reference TRBV19 and TRBJ1-6): DGGITQSPKYLFRKEGQNVTLSCEQNLNHDAMYWYRQDPGQGLRLIYYSQIVNDFQKGDIAEGYSVSREKKESFPLTVTSAQKNPTAFYLCASTRAQNNSPLHFGNGTRLTVT.

This chain joins TRBV14 and TRBJ1-6; tentatively, D is TRBD1 (6 bases). Per the germline V gene, CDR1 is SGHDN and CDR2 is FVKESK. CDR3 length: 15 residues. The V and J ends lost 0 bases and 7 bases respectively, with 10 bases between them. CDR3 protein: CASSQEGGRNSPLHF. The CDR3 region has the DNA TGTGCCAGCAGCCAAGAGGGGGGGCGGAATTCACCCCTCCACTTT. The complete variable domain, with remaining parts taken from reference TRBV14 and TRBJ1-6, reads EAGVTQFPSHSVIEKGQTVTLRCDPISGHDNLYWYRRVMGKEIKFLLHFVKESKQDESGMPNNRFLAERTGGTYSTLKVQPAELEDSGVYFCASSQEGGRNSPLHFGNGTRLTVT.

This clone has just one count. The J gene is TRBJ2-5, the V gene TRBV3-1 (or the pseudogene TRBV3-2); possible D gene TRBD2, 7 bases. This CDR3 has 16 residues. Germline V gene data show CDR1 as LGHDT and CDR2 as YNNKEL (reference sequence). Trimming stripped 1 base from V and 2 bases from J, with 14 bases between. The CDR3 spells CASSQAGGGSQETQYF. The CDR3 DNA reads as TGTGCCAGCAGCCAAGCTGGCGGGGGCTCACAAGAGACCCAGTACTTC.

This chain joins TRBV5-1 and TRBJ2-3; TRBD2 might be the D (5 bases). Germline CDR1 SGHRS, CDR2 YFSETQ. V shed 3 bases and J shed 2 bases, with 16 bases lying between them. The CDR3 extends over 16 amino acids. The CDR3 loop reads CASSSGLPGYTDTQYF. Here the CDR3 DNA reads TGCGCCAGCAGCTCAGGACTCCCCGGGTACACAGATACGCAGTATTTT.

V is TRBV6-1 and J is TRBJ1-5, with no clear D. Germline-derived CDR1 and CDR2 are MNHNS and SASEGT. V was shortened by 1 base and J by 5 bases, with 6 bases between the two germline ends. This CDR3 contains 13 residues. The DNA of the CDR3 is TGTGCCAGCAGTGAAGTGAGCGATCAGCCCCAGCATTTT. This gives the protein CASSEVSDQPQHF.

V gene TRBV6-1 combines with J gene TRBJ1-2; D is possibly TRBD1 (6 bases). V dropped 3 bases and J dropped 8 bases, with 13 bases sitting between them. From germline, CDR1 is MNHNS and CDR2 SASEGT. The CDR3 runs to 13 residues. The CDR3 reads CASSETLQGGYTF. DNA of the CDR3: TGTGCCAGCAGTGAGACTCTACAGGGCGGCTACACCTTC.

The V gene is TRBV7-2, the J gene TRBJ2-1; perhaps TRBD1 as D (5 bases). V was trimmed by 3 bases and J by 12 bases, leaving 9 bases between them. The length of the CDR3 is 11 residues. Per germline, CDR1 SGHTA and CDR2 FQGNSA. The CDR3 DNA reads TGTGCCAGCAGCTTGGGGCTTGGGCAGTTCTTC. It yields the protein CASSLGLGQFF.

V gene TRBV5-1 combines with J gene TRBJ2-2; D possibly corresponds to TRBD2 (5 bases). Germline lookup yields CDR1 SGHRS and CDR2 YFSETQ. CDR3 length: 15 amino acids. V was pared by 1 base and J by 0 bases, with 7 bases between. As DNA, the CDR3 is TGCGCCAGCAGCTTGCGGGATTCGAACACCGGGGAGCTGTTTTTT. Protein sequence: CASSLRDSNTGELFF.

The CDR3 DNA follows: TGTGCCAGCAGCCTCAAAGGGGCCGGGGCCAACGTCCTGACTTTC. Its protein product is CASSLKGAGANVLTF. V is TRBV5-4 and J is TRBJ2-6; the D gene is possibly TRBD1 (5 bases). The CDR3 is 15 amino acids. Trimming pared 4 bases from V and 4 bases from J, leaving 12 bases between. Germline values: CDR1 SGHNT, CDR2 YYREEE (reference sequence).

The gene calls are TRBV6-2 or TRBV6-3 and TRBJ1-2; 8 bases line up with TRBD1. Trimming removed 5 bases from V and 7 bases from J; junction bases left unmatched: 0. The germline V gene has CDR1 MNHEY and CDR2 SVGEGT. The CDR3 consists of 11 residues. The CDR3 coding sequence is TGTGCCAGCAGTCAGGGGGCTGGCTACACCTTC. This encodes CASSQGAGYTF.

This clone was detected a few times. V and J are TRBV4-1 and TRBJ1-2; perhaps TRBD1 as D (6 bases). Germline V gene sequence: CDR1 MGHRA, CDR2 YSYEKL. CDR3 size: 16 residues. With 0 bases removed from V and 1 base from J, the gap between germline ends came to 12 bases. As DNA, the CDR3 is TGCGCCAGCAGCCAAGAGGTACAGGGATTTAACTATGGCTACACCTTC. Translation gives CASSQEVQGFNYGYTF.

The chain uses TRBV20-1 and TRBJ2-2; TRBD2 matches at 11 bases. V gave up 3 bases and J gave up 0 bases; unmatched junction bases: 15. Germline CDR1 DFQATT, CDR2 SNEGSKA (reference sequence). This CDR3 spans 20 amino acids. For the CDR3, the DNA is TGCAGTGCTAGTGCCTTCGCACTAGCGGGAGAGATAACGAACACCGGGGAGCTGTTTTTT. Protein product: CSASAFALAGEITNTGELFF.

The V gene is TRBV19, the J gene TRBJ2-4; 9 positions match TRBD1. V gave up 5 bases and J gave up 0 bases; unmatched junction bases: 5. The germline V gene has CDR1 LNHDA and CDR2 SQIVND (reference sequence). This CDR3 comprises 16 residues. CDR3 amino acids: CASSSPGQGAKNIQYF. The DNA of the CDR3 is TGTGCCAGTAGTTCACCGGGACAGGGAGCCAAAAACATTCAGTACTTC. Full variable domain (rest looked up from reference TRBV19 and TRBJ2-4): DGGITQSPKYLFRKEGQNVTLSCEQNLNHDAMYWYRQDPGQGLRLIYYSQIVNDFQKGDIAEGYSVSREKKESFPLTVTSAQKNPTAFYLCASSSPGQGAKNIQYFGAGTRLSVL.

This clone was observed a single time. The V gene is TRBV18, the J gene TRBJ2-7; TRBD1 is a possible D gene (6 bases). The CDR3 runs to 15 residues. Germline lookup yields CDR1 KGHSH and CDR2 LQKENI. V dropped 6 bases and J dropped 5 bases, with 20 bases sitting between them. As DNA, the CDR3 is TGTGCCAGCTCTAGCGTGGCGCAGGGGCCCAACGAGCAGTACTTC. Translating it yields CASSSVAQGPNEQYF.

This clone was seen a single time. V is TRBV9 and J is TRBJ2-3; D might be TRBD2 (5 bases). V lost 4 bases, J lost 3 bases, and 15 bases lay in between. CDR3 length: 15 amino acids. Germline V gene sequence: CDR1 SGDLS, CDR2 YYNGEE. The CDR3 loop is CASSLSDEGTDTQYF. The CDR3 coding sequence is TGTGCCAGCAGCCTCAGCGACGAGGGAACAGATACGCAGTATTTT.

The rearrangement uses TRBV6-5 and TRBJ1-6, with D unclear. Trimming removed 5 bases at V and 9 bases at J, with 14 bases between. Per germline, CDR1 MNHEY and CDR2 SVGAGI. The CDR3 contains 14 residues. CDR3 sequence: CASSRAARSSPLHF. CDR3 sequence (DNA): TGTGCCAGCAGTCGCGCGGCGCGAAGTTCACCCCTCCACTTT.

The chain has TRBV6-2 or TRBV6-3 and TRBJ1-2, with 8 bases matching TRBD1. The V gene's germline CDR1 is MNHEY and CDR2 SVGEGT. Unmatched junction bases numbered 9, after V lost 1 base and J lost 2 bases. The CDR3 consists of 17 residues. The CDR3, as DNA: TGTGCCAGCAGTTACTTTGGGACAGGCCTCATAAACTATGGCTACACCTTC. This gives the protein CASSYFGTGLINYGYTF.

This clone showed up just once. This chain uses TRBV12-3 or TRBV12-4 with TRBJ1-1; TRBD1 might be the D (6 bases). Trimming left V 8 bases short and J 1 base short, with 11 bases between. This CDR3 spans 13 amino acids. CDR3 residues: CASLDRPNTEAFF. The CDR3 nucleotides are TGTGCCAGCTTGGACAGACCGAACACTGAAGCTTTCTTT.

The V call is TRBV19, the J call TRBJ2-1, with 9 bases matching TRBD2. The CDR3 length is 14 residues. CDR1 and CDR2 from the germline V gene are LNHDA and SQIVND (reference sequence). J lost 7 bases, V lost 7 bases, and 8 bases had no gene match. The CDR3: CASNLAGVLNEQFF. Here the CDR3 DNA reads TGTGCCAGTAACTTAGCGGGGGTCTTGAATGAGCAGTTCTTC.

This chain links TRBV4-1 with TRBJ1-3, with D possibly being TRBD1 (5 bases). Trimming took 0 bases from V and 1 from J, leaving 13 bases between them. The CDR3 loop spans 17 amino acids. CDR1 MGHRA and CDR2 YSYEKL come from the germline V gene. The CDR3 region is CASSQDWRGASGNTIYF. The CDR3 DNA reads as TGCGCCAGCAGCCAAGATTGGAGGGGCGCTTCTGGAAACACCATATATTTT.

The chain has TRBV7-3 and TRBJ2-2; 7 nucleotides agree with TRBD2. CDR3 length: 16 residues. V trimming: 2 bases; J trimming: 6 bases; junction bases outside the gene matches: 9. Germline-derived CDR1 and CDR2 are SGHTA and FQGTGA. CDR3 DNA sequence: TGTGCCAGCAGCTTATTTCTTGCGGGAGCGGCCGGGGAGCTGTTTTTT. It specifies CASSLFLAGAAGELFF. Using reference TRBV7-3 and TRBJ2-2 for the parts outside the CDR3, the full variable domain is GAGVSQTPSNKVTEKGKYVELRCDPISGHTALYWYRQSLGQGPEFLIYFQGTGAADDSGLPNDRFFAVRPEGSVSTLKIQRTERGDSAVYLCASSLFLAGAAGELFFGEGSRLTVL.

The chain carries TRBV20-1 and TRBJ2-3; 12 bases are shared with TRBD2. The CDR3 spans 11 residues. Per germline, CDR1 DFQATT and CDR2 SNEGSKA (reference sequence). Trimming at V came to 7 bases and at J to 10 bases, leaving 3 bases not matched to a gene. The CDR3 DNA reads TGCAGTGGCGCTAGCGGGAGGGCGCAGTATTTT. The encoded protein is CSGASGRAQYF.

The chain recombines TRBV6-5 with TRBJ2-7; TRBD1 might be the D (6 bases). Germline lookup yields CDR1 MNHEY and CDR2 SVGAGI. This CDR3 has 14 amino acids. With 5 bases removed from V and 3 bases from J, the gap between germline ends came to 14 bases. The CDR3 nucleotides read TGTGCCAGCAGTCCCCAGGACAGAGACTACGAGCAGTACTTC. It encodes CASSPQDRDYEQYF.